What follows describes a single TCR beta chain. What it binds is not known. Other DNA sequences from this sample encode an identical CDR3 as well. The data are from a study of shared clonotypes between healthy human individuals. Study findings and constraints: Relative to clonotypes present in all four donors, those not shared had lower generation probabilities.

The donor cohort consisted entirely of Caucasian adults residing in Nashville, Tennessee. Investigators divided CD4+ cells into CD45RA+ naive and CD45RA-negative memory subsets. Data came from immunoSEQ multiplex PCR; TCRdb stores just in-frame clones and leaves some out. The sample lists around 1.4 million clones, 97% to 99% occurring once. This CDR3 contains 16 residues. Per germline, CDR1 SGHRS and CDR2 YFSETQ. V shed 0 bases and J 0 bases; nucleotides not matched to a gene: 2. The chain couples TRBV5-1 to TRBJ2-3, with 9 bases matching TRBD1. Sequencing input: naive CD4+ T cells sorted from blood. Subset defined: CD45RA+ positively selected. This receptor was taken from a man aged 25-45 years in good health. CDR3 residues: CASSLGGQGSTDTQYF. The CDR3 region has the DNA TGCGCCAGCAGCTTGGGTGGACAGGGGAGCACAGATACGCAGTATTTT.